A single sample is the source of the 28 T cell receptor beta chains below, sequenced in a study of T cells in Graves' hyperthyroidism and ophthalmopathy. What was amplified from RNA transcripts were TCR beta CDR3 regions. The study used the HTBI primer set for a first-round RT-PCR of the TCR CDR3. TCRdb re-derived calls from the multiplex PCR reads in MiXCR, one entry per CDR3 protein. This table holds around 340,000 distinct CDR3 sequences, about a sixth found once. The sequencing input was blood. These receptor sequences come from a woman aged 40 to 50 with Graves' ophthalmopathy.

This clonotype was detected many times. The chain links TRBV12-3 or TRBV12-4 to TRBJ1-5, with a possible D match to TRBD1 (5 bases). Trimming took off 5 bases at V and 3 bases at J, with 17 bases between the two ends. This CDR3 comprises 16 residues. As DNA, the CDR3 is TGTGCCAGCAGTCCCGCAGCCGGGGCCATCAATCAGCCCCAGCATTTT. Amino acid sequence: CASSPAAGAINQPQHF.

This clonotype was detected ten times or more. V gene TRBV6-5 combines with J gene TRBJ2-5; 7 bases agree with TRBD1. The germline gives CDR1 MNHEY, CDR2 SVGAGI. The CDR3 sequence is 15 residues long. The ends lost 7 bases at V and 5 bases at J; junction bases unmatched: 13. In DNA form, the CDR3 reads TGTGCCAGCAAGAACAGGGGACCTTCCTCGGAGACCCAGTACTTC. This encodes CASKNRGPSSETQYF.

This clonotype has a count of ten or more. V usage is TRBV3-1 and J usage is TRBJ1-2, with 8 positions matching TRBD1. The V gene end was trimmed by 4 bases and the J gene end by 7 bases; junction bases not matched to a gene: 8. CDR3 length: 14 amino acids. Germline-derived CDR1 and CDR2 are LGHDT and YNNKEL (reference sequence). DNA of the CDR3: TGTGCCAGCAGCCGTCGGACAGGGTTTGGTGGCTACACCTTC. This sequence encodes CASSRRTGFGGYTF.

Comment on this clonotype: A junction boundary mismatches the germline segment, possibly from a read error. The chain carries TRBV7-3 and TRBJ2-5; the D gene could be TRBD1 or TRBD2 (5 bases each). The CDR3 consists of 13 residues. Germline CDR1 is SGHTA and CDR2 is FQGTGA. The CDR3 region is CASSRDGVEAQYF. Here the CDR3 DNA reads TGTGCCAGCAGCCGGGACGGGGTAGAGGCCCAGTACTTC.

This clonotype appeared many times. The chain is built from TRBV12-3 or TRBV12-4 and TRBJ1-1; D is perhaps TRBD1 (6 bases). This CDR3 is built from 16 residues. With 2 bases removed from V and 4 bases from J, the gap between germline ends came to 17 bases. The CDR3 here is CASSLRATGIGTEAFF. In DNA, the CDR3 is TGTGCCAGCAGTTTAAGGGCCACAGGGATTGGCACTGAAGCTTTCTTT.

This chain uses TRBV19 with TRBJ1-2; unclear D gene. Trimming pared 9 bases from V and 0 bases from J, leaving 20 bases between. Germline CDR1 LNHDA, CDR2 SQIVND (reference sequence). The CDR3 runs to 16 residues. This CDR3 is CASNSGRTATNYGYTF. DNA for the CDR3: TGTGCCAGCAACTCGGGTCGGACGGCCACTAACTATGGCTACACCTTC. Together with reference TRBV19 and TRBJ1-2, the CDR3 gives the full variable domain: DGGITQSPKYLFRKEGQNVTLSCEQNLNHDAMYWYRQDPGQGLRLIYYSQIVNDFQKGDIAEGYSVSREKKESFPLTVTSAQKNPTAFYLCASNSGRTATNYGYTFGSGTRLTVV.

This clonotype has a count of ten or more. The CDR3 DNA is TGTGCCAGCAGTGCCTTCACAGATACGCAGTATTTT. Its translation is CASSAFTDTQYF. The rearrangement links TRBV2 to TRBJ2-3; D not resolved. The germline CDR1 and CDR2 sequences are SNHLY and FYNNEI. CDR3 length: 12 amino acids. Trimming removed 4 bases at V and 2 bases at J, with 4 bases between.

At least ten counts were recorded for this clonotype. The gene calls are TRBV2 and TRBJ2-7; D unresolved. Trimming took off 1 base at V and 1 base at J, with 2 bases between the two ends. Per germline, CDR1 SNHLY and CDR2 FYNNEI. The CDR3 runs to 12 residues. The CDR3 sequence: CASSEVSYEQYF. CDR3 in DNA: TGTGCCAGCAGTGAAGTATCCTACGAGCAGTACTTC.

In regard to this clonotype: Relative to the germline gene, one junction end is altered; a read error may explain this. The chain combines TRBV6-2 or TRBV6-3 with TRBJ2-7; 11 bases agree with TRBD2. Germline CDR1 MNHEY, CDR2 SVGEGT. The CDR3 totals 18 residues. The CDR3 loop reads CASNYGTHGTSGPYEQYF. CDR3 nucleotides: TGTGCCAGCAATTACGGGACACACGGGACTAGCGGTCCCTACGAGCAGTACTTC.

In this sample, this clonotype turned up a few times. The chain carries TRBV9 and TRBJ2-2; a weak D match, TRBD1 (6 bases). The V end was cut by 9 bases, the J end by 4 bases, with 16 bases between. This CDR3 has 14 residues. The germline CDR1 and CDR2 sequences are SGDLS and YYNGEE. CDR3 coding DNA: TGTGCCACCCCAGGGGAAGTAAGCACCGGGGAGCTGTTTTTT. It is translated as CATPGEVSTGELFF.

The chain employs TRBV6-2 or TRBV6-3 and TRBJ2-7; D unresolved. The ends were cut back, 7 bases at V and 7 bases at J, with 14 bases in the middle. This CDR3 has 12 amino acids. Germline CDR1 reads MNHEY; CDR2 reads SVGEGT. This chain's CDR3 is CASIGLAGEQYF. DNA of the CDR3: TGTGCCAGCATAGGTTTGGCCGGGGAGCAGTACTTC.

This clonotype has more than one count but fewer than ten. V is TRBV11-1 and J is TRBJ2-5, with 9 bases aligning to TRBD2. With V trimmed by 2 bases and J by 0 bases, 16 bases remained unmatched. Germline V gene lookup returns CDR1 SGHAT and CDR2 FQDESV (reference sequence). CDR3 size: 20 residues. The CDR3 DNA reads as TGTGCCAGCAGCTTAAAAGGCGGTATAGCGGGAGCTTCTAACCAAGAGACCCAGTACTTC. Its protein is CASSLKGGIAGASNQETQYF.

The CDR3 is CASSLAQKETQYF. The DNA for the CDR3 is TGTGCCAGCAGCCTAGCGCAAAAAGAGACCCAGTACTTC. The V gene is TRBV6-2 or TRBV6-3, the J gene TRBJ2-5; possibly TRBD2 for D (6 bases). The germline gives CDR1 MNHEY, CDR2 SVGEGT. This CDR3 region has 13 residues. Between the trimmed V and J ends, which lost 6 bases and 3 bases, there was a span of 11 bases.

Comment on this clonotype: This could be a read error, since a much larger clone is one nucleotide away. The DNA of the CDR3 is TGCAGTGCTACCATGACAGTGGAGTACGAGCAGTACTTC. Amino acid sequence: CSATMTVEYEQYF. V is TRBV20-1 and J is TRBJ2-7; the D gene is possibly TRBD1 (5 bases). Germline V gene sequence: CDR1 DFQATT, CDR2 SNEGSKA (reference sequence). With 4 bases removed from V and 4 bases from J, the gap between germline ends came to 14 bases. The CDR3 is 13 amino acids.

This clonotype has at least ten counts. V and J are TRBV6-5 and TRBJ2-5, with 9 bases lining up with TRBD1. With V trimmed by 5 bases and J by 1 base, 5 bases remained unmatched. Germline loops: CDR1 MNHEY, CDR2 SVGAGI. The CDR3 totals 15 residues. The CDR3 reads CASSTDRGLQETQYF. CDR3 nucleotides: TGTGCCAGCAGTACGGACAGGGGCCTCCAAGAGACCCAGTACTTC.

A remark on this clonotype: A single base separates this from a much larger clone, so it may be a read error. The CDR3 region has the DNA TGTGACTGGAGCCCAGGGGCGGACAGTTCCTACGAGCAGTACTTC. Protein product: CDWSPGADSSYEQYF. The V call is TRBV30, the J call TRBJ2-7; a weak D match, TRBD1 (6 bases). Germline-derived CDR1 and CDR2 are GTSNPN and SVGIG (reference sequence). The CDR3 contains 15 residues.

This clonotype was observed many times. The CDR3 DNA reads as TGCGCCAGCTCTGAAACAGGGAGGCCTGAAGCTTTCTTT. This codes for CASSETGRPEAFF. The chain carries TRBV10-1 and TRBJ1-1, with D possibly TRBD1 on 6 matching bases. Germline CDR1 is WNHNN and CDR2 is SYGVQD (reference sequence). The CDR3 spans 13 residues. The germline V and J ends were trimmed by 8 bases and 6 bases, with 16 bases remaining between them.

This clonotype was recorded many times. The rearrangement uses TRBV12-3 or TRBV12-4 and TRBJ2-7; D not certain. V lost 7 bases and J lost 2, with 12 bases in between. The CDR3 extends over 13 amino acids. The CDR3 nucleotides are TGTGCCAGCACTCTCACGAATACCTACGAGCAGTACTTC. Translation gives CASTLTNTYEQYF.

This clonotype showed up just a few times. The chain is built from TRBV19 and TRBJ2-4, with unresolved D. The germline CDR1 and CDR2 sequences are LNHDA and SQIVND (reference sequence). V lost 3 bases, J lost 9 bases, and 9 bases lay in between. CDR3 size: 12 residues. CDR3 residues: CASSIKSTIQYF. The CDR3 DNA follows: TGTGCCAGTAGTATTAAGTCGACCATTCAGTACTTC. Together with reference TRBV19 and TRBJ2-4, the CDR3 gives the full variable domain: DGGITQSPKYLFRKEGQNVTLSCEQNLNHDAMYWYRQDPGQGLRLIYYSQIVNDFQKGDIAEGYSVSREKKESFPLTVTSAQKNPTAFYLCASSIKSTIQYFGAGTRLSVL.

This clonotype was counted many times. V usage is TRBV7-2 and J usage is TRBJ1-5; possibly TRBD1 for D (6 bases). The CDR3 totals 15 residues. CDR1 is SGHTA, CDR2 FQGNSA, per germline. The ends were cut back, 5 bases at V and 2 bases at J, with 13 bases in the middle. The CDR3 loop is CASSTQGVGNQPQHF. CDR3 DNA: TGTGCCAGCAGCACACAGGGTGTTGGCAATCAGCCCCAGCATTTT.

This clonotype was observed many times. V and J are TRBV6-1 and TRBJ2-7; D gene unclear. Trimming took 8 bases from V and 0 from J, leaving 8 bases between them. This CDR3 spans 12 amino acids. The germline gives CDR1 MNHNS, CDR2 SASEGT. CDR3 DNA sequence: TGTGCCAGCTACCGCAGCTCCTACGAGCAGTACTTC. This sequence encodes CASYRSSYEQYF.

This clonotype has at least ten counts. The chain uses TRBV12-3 or TRBV12-4 and TRBJ2-2; D remains unclear. CDR3 length: 16 amino acids. The germline V and J ends were trimmed by 3 bases and 2 bases, with 13 bases remaining between them. The CDR3 region has the DNA TGTGCCAGCAGTTTTGGCACCCTCTTCAACACCGGGGAGCTGTTTTTT. Its protein product is CASSFGTLFNTGELFF.

In this sample, this clonotype turned up many times. The chain employs TRBV4-3 and TRBJ2-7; weak D call: TRBD2 (6 bases). The CDR3 spans 16 residues. Germline assignment: CDR1 LGHNA and CDR2 YSLEER. The V end was cut by 0 bases, the J end by 0 bases, with 12 bases between. The CDR3 DNA follows: TGCGCCAGCAGCCAAGAAGGGGCGGGACCCTCCTACGAGCAGTACTTC. As protein: CASSQEGAGPSYEQYF.

In this sample, this clonotype turned up many times. V gene TRBV11-2 combines with J gene TRBJ2-5; weak D call: TRBD1 (5 bases). The CDR3 runs 14 residues. The germline gives CDR1 SGHAT, CDR2 FQNNGV. V lost 5 bases and J lost 0, with 10 bases in between. The CDR3 nucleotides read TGTGCCAGCAGCCCACAGGTGTACCAAGAGACCCAGTACTTC. Translating it yields CASSPQVYQETQYF.

This clonotype showed up just a few times. The chain uses TRBV18 and TRBJ2-5; D gene uncertain. Germline values: CDR1 KGHSH, CDR2 LQKENI. Trimming removed 0 bases from V and 4 bases from J, with 6 bases in between. The CDR3 has 13 residues. The CDR3 DNA is TGTGCCAGCTCACCACCGGTGGTAGAGACCCAGTACTTC. Its protein product is CASSPPVVETQYF. The whole variable domain, remainder taken from reference TRBV18 and TRBJ2-5, is NAGVMQNPRHLVRRRGQEARLRCSPMKGHSHVYWYRQLPEEGLKFMVYLQKENIIDESGMPKERFSAEFPKEGPSILRIQQVVRGDSAAYFCASSPPVVETQYFGPGTRLLVL.

There are many counts of this clonotype. The chain couples TRBV6-1 to TRBJ2-5; 8 bases are a match to TRBD1. With V trimmed by 3 bases and J by 2 bases, 5 bases remained unmatched. Germline assignment: CDR1 MNHNS and CDR2 SASEGT. The CDR3 is 15 residues long. The CDR3 nucleotides are TGTGCCAGCAGTGACGGACGGACAGGGCAAGAGACCCAGTACTTC. Translation gives CASSDGRTGQETQYF.

This clonotype was counted a few times. The V gene is TRBV27, the J gene TRBJ2-5; 9 positions match TRBD2. The CDR3 has 16 residues. CDR1 and CDR2 from the germline V gene are MNHEY and SMNVEV (reference sequence). The J segment lost 0 bases and the V segment lost 6 bases, leaving 8 bases of the junction unmatched. CDR3 protein: CASSLTSGGYQETQYF. The CDR3 region has the DNA TGTGCCAGCAGCCTGACTAGCGGAGGGTACCAAGAGACCCAGTACTTC.

This clonotype has ten or more counts. The chain joins TRBV19 to TRBJ1-1, with D hard to call. Germline CDR1 and CDR2: LNHDA and SQIVND (reference sequence). V dropped 9 bases and J dropped 4 bases, with 27 bases sitting between them. This CDR3 region has 17 residues. In nucleotides, the CDR3 is TGTGCCAGCACACTGGAGGGCCCCTTTATGTTTTCCACTGAAGCTTTCTTT. Amino acid sequence: CASTLEGPFMFSTEAFF.